This TCR beta chain is drawn from a study of T cell clones after liver transplantation. On the study more broadly: Samples came from ITN030ST, which attempted immunosuppression withdrawal within 2 years of liver transplantation. Subjects received no induction therapy and standard immunosuppression until randomization at 12-24 months post-transplant. TCRbeta sequencing after a pre-transplant mixed lymphocyte reaction identified graft-donor-reactive clones, later tracked in post-transplant blood.

V shed 4 bases and J shed 7 bases, with 11 bases lying between them. Germline CDR1 is KGHSH and CDR2 is LQKENI. This CDR3 spans 12 amino acids. The study's findings and limits: Donor-reactive sequences fell more than third party-reactive ones, suggesting partial deletion.

TCRdb's copy holds only in-frame clones and misses some; the assay was immunoSEQ multiplex PCR. The sample gives 99,000 or so clones, 82% of which show up once; over 0.75% is in the top ten. As to this clone: Its antigen is currently unknown.

This clonotype was obtained from a human donor who received a liver transplant. V usage is TRBV18 and J usage is TRBJ2-7, with a possible D match to TRBD1 (5 bases). Specimen: CD4+ T cells from blood, collected before liver transplant. In nucleotides, the CDR3 is TGTGCCAGCTCACTCTACCAGGGAGAGCAGTACTTC. Translating it yields CASSLYQGEQYF.